Sequencing of this T cell receptor (beta chain) was carried out in a study of CD8 T cells in Susac syndrome. Reverse transcription of roughly 0.5 to 1 ug RNA used random hexamers. TCRdb re-derived calls from the immunoSEQ multiplex PCR reads in MiXCR, one entry per CDR3 protein. The repertoire holds tens of thousands of distinct CDR3 sequences, with roughly 94% as singletons. This CDR3 region has 15 residues. The trim removed 6 bases at V and 3 bases at J, leaving 7 bases unmatched. Germline V gene sequence: CDR1 WNHNN, CDR2 SYGVQD (reference sequence). The sequenced sample consisted of CD4+ T cells from PBMCs. The rearrangement links TRBV10-1 to TRBJ2-2; the match to TRBD1 covers 7 bases. The receptor comes from a human donor with Susac syndrome. The CDR3 coding sequence is TGCGCCAGCAGGGGAGATACAGGGGACACCGGGGAGCTGTTTTTT. It yields the protein CASRGDTGDTGELFF.